This record covers a single TCR beta chain. The target antigen is unknown. V was trimmed by 5 bases and J by 7 bases, leaving 18 bases between them. The germline CDR1 and CDR2 sequences are SGHAT and FQNNGV. The CDR3 runs 15 residues. The PCR contained 60 Vbeta and 13 Jbeta primers. Profiled with immunoSEQ multiplex PCR; TCRdb holds only in-frame clones, not every one. Here the sample spans 120,000 or so clones, roughly two thirds being singletons. The record originates from a study of cytomegalovirus exposure and HLA in healthy donors. Study-level points and caveats: Per a later analysis, fewer than 20,000 TCR beta sequences showed association with HLA alleles at 0.05 false discovery rate. A later analysis showed TCR association rates differing by HLA locus, peaking at DRB1 and lowest at HLA-C. Reportedly, a later analysis found an Asian-associated ancestry cluster had fewer N-insertions than the roughly 700-donor mean. Later analysis identified a missense DCLRE1C variant that was linked to TCR beta V- and J-gene trimming.

The chain joins TRBV11-2 to TRBJ1-5; D uncertain. The sequenced material came from PBMCs. This TCR came from a man younger than 40 in good health and CMV-seropositive. This CDR3 is CASSKRGPPGQPQHF. The CDR3 DNA sequence: TGTGCCAGCAGCAAACGAGGGCCACCCGGGCAGCCCCAGCATTTT.